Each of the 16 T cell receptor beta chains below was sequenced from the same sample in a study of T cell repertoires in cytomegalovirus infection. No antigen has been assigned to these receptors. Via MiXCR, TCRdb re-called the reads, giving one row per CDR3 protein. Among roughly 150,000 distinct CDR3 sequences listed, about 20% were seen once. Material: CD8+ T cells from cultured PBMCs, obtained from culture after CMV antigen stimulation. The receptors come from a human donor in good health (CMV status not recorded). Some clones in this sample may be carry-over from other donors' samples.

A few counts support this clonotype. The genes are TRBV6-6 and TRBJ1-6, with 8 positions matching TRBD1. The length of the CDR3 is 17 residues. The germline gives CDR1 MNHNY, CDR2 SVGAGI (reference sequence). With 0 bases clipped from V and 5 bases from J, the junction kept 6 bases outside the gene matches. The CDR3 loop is CASSYSRPGQDNSPLHF. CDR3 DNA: TGTGCCAGCAGTTACTCGAGACCGGGACAGGATAATTCACCCCTCCACTTT.

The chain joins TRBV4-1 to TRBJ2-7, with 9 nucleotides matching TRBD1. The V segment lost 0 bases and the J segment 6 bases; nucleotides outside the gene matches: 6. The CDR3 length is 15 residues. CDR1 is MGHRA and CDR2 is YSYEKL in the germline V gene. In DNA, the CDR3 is TGCGCCAGCAGCCAAGAAGGGACAGGGTCGATCGAGCAGTACTTC. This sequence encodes CASSQEGTGSIEQYF.

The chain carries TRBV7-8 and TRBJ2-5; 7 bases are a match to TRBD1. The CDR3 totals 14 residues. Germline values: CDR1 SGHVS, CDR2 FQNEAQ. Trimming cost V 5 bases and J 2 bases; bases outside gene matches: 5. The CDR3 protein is CASSPTGQQETQYF. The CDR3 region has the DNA TGTGCCAGCAGCCCCACGGGACAGCAAGAGACCCAGTACTTC.

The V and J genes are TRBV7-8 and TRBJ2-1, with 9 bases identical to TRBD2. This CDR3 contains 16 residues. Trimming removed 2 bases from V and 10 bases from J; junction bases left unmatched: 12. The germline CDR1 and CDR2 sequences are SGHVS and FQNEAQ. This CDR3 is CASSLNWGLAELEQFF. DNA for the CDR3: TGTGCCAGCAGCTTAAACTGGGGACTAGCCGAGTTAGAGCAGTTCTTC.

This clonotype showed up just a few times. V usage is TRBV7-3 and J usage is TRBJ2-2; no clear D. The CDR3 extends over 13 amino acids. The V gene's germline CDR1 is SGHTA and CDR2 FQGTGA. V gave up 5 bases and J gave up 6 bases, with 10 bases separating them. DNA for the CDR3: TGTGCCAGCAGCGAACCCGGTCCCGGGGAGCTGTTTTTT. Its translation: CASSEPGPGELFF.

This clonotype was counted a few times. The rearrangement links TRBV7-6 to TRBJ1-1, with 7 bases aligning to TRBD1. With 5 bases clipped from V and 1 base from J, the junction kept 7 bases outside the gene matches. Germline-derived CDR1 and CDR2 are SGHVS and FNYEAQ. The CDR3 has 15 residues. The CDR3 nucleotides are TGTGCCAGCAGCCCAGGACAGGACACGAACACTGAAGCTTTCTTT. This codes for CASSPGQDTNTEAFF.

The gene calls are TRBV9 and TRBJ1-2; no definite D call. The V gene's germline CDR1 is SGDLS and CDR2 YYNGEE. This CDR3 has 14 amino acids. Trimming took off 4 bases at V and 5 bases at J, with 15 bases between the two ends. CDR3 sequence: CASSRNQAKYGYTF. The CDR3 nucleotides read TGTGCCAGCAGCCGAAACCAAGCGAAATATGGCTACACCTTC.

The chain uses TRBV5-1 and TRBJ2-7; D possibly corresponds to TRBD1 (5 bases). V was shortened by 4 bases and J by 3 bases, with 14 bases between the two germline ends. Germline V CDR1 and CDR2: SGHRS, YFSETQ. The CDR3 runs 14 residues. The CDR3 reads CASSPPDSFYEQYF. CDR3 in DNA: TGCGCCAGCAGCCCTCCCGACAGTTTCTACGAGCAGTACTTC.

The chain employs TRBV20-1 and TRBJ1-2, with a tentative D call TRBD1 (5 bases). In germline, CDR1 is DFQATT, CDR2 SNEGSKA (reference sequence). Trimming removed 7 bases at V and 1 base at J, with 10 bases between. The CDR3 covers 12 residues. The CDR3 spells CSGGPSNYGYTF. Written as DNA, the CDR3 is TGCAGTGGGGGACCTAGTAACTATGGCTACACCTTC.

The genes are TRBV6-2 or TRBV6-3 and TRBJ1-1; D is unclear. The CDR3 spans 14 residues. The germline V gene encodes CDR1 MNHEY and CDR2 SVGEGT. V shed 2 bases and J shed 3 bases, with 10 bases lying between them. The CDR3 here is CASSYVGFYTEAFF. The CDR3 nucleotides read TGTGCCAGCAGTTACGTGGGGTTCTACACTGAAGCTTTCTTT.

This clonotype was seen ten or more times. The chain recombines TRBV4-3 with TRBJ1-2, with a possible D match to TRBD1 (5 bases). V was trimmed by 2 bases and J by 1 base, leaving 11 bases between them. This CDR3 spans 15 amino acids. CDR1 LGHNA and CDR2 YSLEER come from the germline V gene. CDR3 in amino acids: CASSQSPTDNYGYTF. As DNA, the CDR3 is TGCGCCAGCAGCCAATCACCGACAGATAACTATGGCTACACCTTC.

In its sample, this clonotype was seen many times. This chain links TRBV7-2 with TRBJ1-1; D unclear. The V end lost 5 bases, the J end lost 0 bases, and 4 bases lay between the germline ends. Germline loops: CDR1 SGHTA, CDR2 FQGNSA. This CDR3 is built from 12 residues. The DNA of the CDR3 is TGTGCCAGCAGCATGTTGAACACTGAAGCTTTCTTT. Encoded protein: CASSMLNTEAFF. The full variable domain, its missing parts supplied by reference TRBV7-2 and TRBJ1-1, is GAGVSQSPSNKVTEKGKDVELRCDPISGHTALYWYRQSLGQGLEFLIYFQGNSAPDKSGLPSDRFSAERTGGSVSTLTIQRTQQEDSAVYLCASSMLNTEAFFGQGTRLTVV.

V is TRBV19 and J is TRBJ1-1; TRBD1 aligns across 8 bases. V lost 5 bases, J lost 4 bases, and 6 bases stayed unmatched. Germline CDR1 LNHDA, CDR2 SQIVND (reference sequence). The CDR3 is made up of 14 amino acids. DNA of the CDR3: TGTGCCAGTAGTGGTCAGGGGGCAAGCACTGAAGCTTTCTTT. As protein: CASSGQGASTEAFF.

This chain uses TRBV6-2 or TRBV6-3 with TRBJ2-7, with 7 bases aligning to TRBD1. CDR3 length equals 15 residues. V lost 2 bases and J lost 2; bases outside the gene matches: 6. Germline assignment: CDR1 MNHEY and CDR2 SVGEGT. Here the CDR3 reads CASSYGDSKTYEQYF. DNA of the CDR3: TGTGCCAGCAGTTACGGGGACAGTAAAACCTACGAGCAGTACTTC.

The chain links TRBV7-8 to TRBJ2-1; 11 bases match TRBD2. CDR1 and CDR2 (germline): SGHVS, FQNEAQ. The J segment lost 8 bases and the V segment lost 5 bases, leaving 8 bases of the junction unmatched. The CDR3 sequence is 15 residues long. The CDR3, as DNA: TGTGCCAGCAGCGTACTAGCGGGGGCCCCGGATGAGCAGTTCTTC. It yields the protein CASSVLAGAPDEQFF.

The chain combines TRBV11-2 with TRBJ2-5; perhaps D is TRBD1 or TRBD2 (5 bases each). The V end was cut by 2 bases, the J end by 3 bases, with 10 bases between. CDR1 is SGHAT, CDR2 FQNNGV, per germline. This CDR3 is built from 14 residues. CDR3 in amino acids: CASSLPRGEETQYF. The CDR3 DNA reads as TGTGCCAGCAGCTTACCTCGAGGGGAAGAGACCCAGTACTTC.